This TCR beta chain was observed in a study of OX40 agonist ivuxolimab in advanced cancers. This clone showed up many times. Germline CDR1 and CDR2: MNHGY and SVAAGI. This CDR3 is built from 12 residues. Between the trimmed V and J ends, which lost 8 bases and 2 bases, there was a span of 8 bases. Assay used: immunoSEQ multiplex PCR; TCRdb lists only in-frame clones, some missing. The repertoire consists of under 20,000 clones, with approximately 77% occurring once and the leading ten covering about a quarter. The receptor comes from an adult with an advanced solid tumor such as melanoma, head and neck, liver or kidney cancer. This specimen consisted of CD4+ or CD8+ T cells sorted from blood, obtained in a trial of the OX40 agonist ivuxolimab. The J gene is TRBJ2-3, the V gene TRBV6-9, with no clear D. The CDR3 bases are TGTGCCAGCGGTTGGAACACAGATACGCAGTATTTT. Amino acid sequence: CASGWNTDTQYF.